This T cell receptor beta chain was sequenced in a study of cytomegalovirus exposure and HLA in healthy donors. General study results and limits: TCR beta V segments were, for the most part, productive about 87% or about 30% of the time in an earlier analysis.

The CDR3 runs to 11 residues. V gave up 6 bases and J gave up 5 bases, with 7 bases separating them. Germline values: CDR1 MNHEY, CDR2 SVGAGI. A note on this clone: Its antigen is undetermined.

Primers for the PCR totalled 60 Vbeta and 13 Jbeta. Generated by immunoSEQ multiplex PCR, the TCRdb table keeps only in-frame clones and is missing some. The sample has about 130,000 clones; 81% are singletons. The clonotype originates from a man aged 18 to 29 in good health and CMV-seronegative. The sample taken for sequencing was PBMCs. The rearrangement uses TRBV6-5 and TRBJ1-1, with D hard to call. The CDR3 coding sequence is TGTGCCAGCAGGAGAAGAACTGAAGCTTTCTTT. It codes for CASRRRTEAFF.